This T cell receptor beta chain was captured in a study of blood T cells in healthy people across ages. Through a sample-barcoded 5' primer and a J-beta primer mix, a second PCR was run for roughly 7 to 12 cycles. TCRdb re-called the 5' RACE reads with MiXCR, one entry per CDR3 protein. The sample lists roughly 800,000 distinct CDR3 sequences, around 24% occurring once. With 4 bases removed from V and 1 base from J, the gap between germline ends came to 15 bases. CDR1 MDHEN and CDR2 SYDVKM come from the germline V gene. The CDR3 contains 16 residues. These same records also appear under a second study, on T cells of mothers and their children. That work adds: Each 15 ul cDNA reaction used roughly 1.4 ug RNA; all RNA was used. The M1S primer of the second PCR added sample barcodes and 2-4 random nucleotides. The study found slightly higher but non-significant overlap in related versus unrelated mother-child pairs.

The sample was blood. This chain links TRBV28 with TRBJ2-3; TRBD2 might be the D (6 bases). The sequence was obtained from a boy aged 5-17 years in good health. The CDR3 sequence is CASSSRSGEGTDTQYF. The CDR3 DNA is TGTGCCAGCAGTTCCCGCTCTGGGGAGGGCACAGATACGCAGTATTTT.